The next 17 T cell receptor beta chains were all read from a single sample in a study of T cells after posttransplantation cyclophosphamide. This table comes from immunoSEQ multiplex PCR, and its TCRdb copy is limited to in-frame clones, with some not included. The sample contains over 25,000 clones, none of them singletons. Sequencing was done on a sample of PBMCs. These receptors were taken from a man in his fifties or sixties in good health, CMV-negative, and a related stem cell transplant donor.

This clone was observed many times. The chain employs TRBV6-1 and TRBJ2-3; 8 bases agree with TRBD1. V lost 11 bases, J lost 4 bases, and 14 bases stayed unmatched. Germline CDR1 and CDR2: MNHNS and SASEGT. The CDR3 length is 15 residues. CDR3 sequence: CALKGRTGFSDTQYF. The CDR3 DNA sequence: TGTGCCTTAAAGGGAAGGACAGGGTTTTCAGATACGCAGTATTTT.

This clone was recorded at least ten times. This chain uses TRBV30 with TRBJ2-2, with TRBD1 matching over 8 bases. J was trimmed by 3 bases and V by 7 bases; bases with no gene match: 10. The CDR3 length is 15 residues. Germline V gives CDR1 GTSNPN, CDR2 SVGIG (reference sequence). CDR3 amino acids: CASAGGQVYTGELFF. The CDR3 bases are TGTGCCTCCGCCGGGGGACAGGTTTACACCGGGGAGCTGTTTTTT.

This clone was counted at least ten times. The rearrangement links TRBV7-2 to TRBJ2-7; 9 bases are shared with TRBD1. The length of the CDR3 is 14 residues. CDR1 and CDR2 (germline): SGHTA, FQGNSA. V was clipped by 8 bases and J by 6 bases; unmatched bases: 11. The CDR3 spells CASSYRGRGSEQYF. The CDR3 DNA follows: TGTGCCAGCTCCTACAGGGGGCGAGGGAGCGAGCAGTACTTC.

This clone occurred many times. The V call is TRBV5-4, the J call TRBJ2-1; 9 nucleotides line up with TRBD2. Germline-derived CDR1 and CDR2 are SGHNT and YYREEE (reference sequence). The CDR3 runs to 14 residues. The trim removed 4 bases at V and 4 bases at J, leaving 3 bases unmatched. CDR3 protein: CASSMTSGYNEQFF. DNA for the CDR3: TGTGCCAGCAGCATGACTAGCGGATACAATGAGCAGTTCTTC.

This clone was seen at least ten times. CDR3 amino acids: CASSPDRIPNSPLHF. The CDR3 DNA sequence: TGTGCCAGCTCACCTGACAGGATCCCCAATTCACCCCTCCACTTT. The V and J genes are TRBV18 and TRBJ1-6; a weak D match, TRBD1 (6 bases). V lost 3 bases and J lost 7, with 13 bases in between. Germline V gene sequence: CDR1 KGHSH, CDR2 LQKENI. The CDR3 sequence is 15 residues long.

This clone was counted ten times or more. J is TRBJ1-2 and V is TRBV2; D is perhaps TRBD1 (5 bases). The ends were cut back, 3 bases at V and 7 bases at J, with 15 bases in the middle. The germline V gene has CDR1 SNHLY and CDR2 FYNNEI. The CDR3 is 14 amino acids. The CDR3 coding sequence is TGTGCCAGCAGTGAGTTCAGGGTAGCGGGTGGCTACACCTTC. This sequence encodes CASSEFRVAGGYTF.

This clone showed up many times. This chain uses TRBV5-1 with TRBJ2-2; TRBD1 matches 8 bases. J lost 6 bases, V lost 0 bases, and 7 bases had no gene match. The CDR3 is 16 amino acids. CDR1 SGHRS and CDR2 YFSETQ come from the germline V gene. This chain's CDR3 is CASSLAGQGTAGELFF. As DNA, the CDR3 is TGCGCCAGCAGCTTGGCAGGACAGGGTACCGCCGGGGAGCTGTTTTTT.

The table lists this clone with many counts. The chain recombines TRBV5-4 with TRBJ1-1; tentatively, D is TRBD1 (5 bases). The CDR3 is 13 residues long. Germline V gives CDR1 SGHNT, CDR2 YYREEE (reference sequence). V was clipped by 4 bases and J by 1 base, with 8 bases between them. The CDR3 region is CASSLDRNTEAFF. CDR3 DNA: TGTGCCAGCAGCCTAGACAGGAACACTGAAGCTTTCTTT.

This clone was seen ten or more times. The chain couples TRBV7-8 to TRBJ1-1; D gene ambiguous. The CDR3 has 15 amino acids. V dropped 1 base and J dropped 4 bases, with 13 bases sitting between them. Germline values: CDR1 SGHVS, CDR2 FQNEAQ. This CDR3 reads CASSLDRRQVTEAFF. The CDR3 region has the DNA TGTGCCAGCAGCTTAGATCGAAGGCAGGTCACTGAAGCTTTCTTT. The variable domain in full, completed from reference TRBV7-8 and TRBJ1-1, reads GAGVSQSPRYKVAKRGQDVALRCDPISGHVSLFWYQQALGQGPEFLTYFQNEAQLDKSGLPSDRFFAERPEGSVSTLKIQRTQQEDSAVYLCASSLDRRQVTEAFFGQGTRLTVV.

This clone has ten or more counts. V usage is TRBV7-2 and J usage is TRBJ1-6, with 8 bases identical to TRBD1. Germline V gene data show CDR1 as SGHTA and CDR2 as FQGNSA. After removal of 4 bases from V and 4 bases from J, the junction contained 6 bases not matched to a gene. The CDR3 length is 16 residues. The CDR3 region has the DNA TGTGCCAGCAGCTCACGGACAGGGCCGTATAATTCACCCCTCCACTTT. This codes for CASSSRTGPYNSPLHF.

This clone showed up many times. The chain joins TRBV6-6 to TRBJ2-3; tentative D call: TRBD1 (6 bases). CDR1 is MNHNY, CDR2 SVGAGI, per germline (reference sequence). Between the trimmed V and J ends, which lost 10 bases and 2 bases, there was a span of 16 bases. The length of the CDR3 is 14 residues. CDR3 protein: CATRAGVLTDTQYF. The CDR3 nucleotides are TGTGCCACCAGGGCAGGGGTCCTCACAGATACGCAGTATTTT.

This clone was found many times. This chain joins TRBV7-2 and TRBJ2-1, with 8 nucleotides matching TRBD1. This CDR3 is built from 15 residues. The J segment lost 4 bases and the V segment lost 6 bases, leaving 8 bases of the junction unmatched. Germline CDR1 is SGHTA and CDR2 is FQGNSA. The CDR3 coding sequence is TGTGCCAGCAGTAACCTCGGGACAGGATACAATGAGCAGTTCTTC. This codes for CASSNLGTGYNEQFF.

This clone was counted only a few times. J is TRBJ1-6 and V is TRBV6-6; maybe TRBD1 (5 bases). With 6 bases removed from V and 9 bases from J, the gap between germline ends came to 15 bases. This CDR3 has 14 amino acids. The germline CDR1 and CDR2 sequences are MNHNY and SVGAGI (reference sequence). The CDR3 DNA is TGTGCCAGCAGCCAGGGTTGGGATACTTCACCCCTCCACTTT. Encoded protein: CASSQGWDTSPLHF.

The gene calls are TRBV10-3 and TRBJ2-5, with 11 bases matching TRBD2. With the DNA end fitting TRBJ2-7 better, the J assignment may be wrong. Germline loops: CDR1 ENHRY, CDR2 SYGVKD. This CDR3 is 15 amino acids long. The CDR3 DNA is TGTGCCATCAGTGAGCCGGGGACTAGCGGTTACGAGCAGTACTTC. Amino acid sequence: CAISEPGTSGYEQYF.

There are many counts of this clone. V usage is TRBV6-1 and J usage is TRBJ1-2; D remains unclear. The CDR3 runs to 12 residues. Germline V gene sequence: CDR1 MNHNS, CDR2 SASEGT. Trimming cost V 4 bases and J 3 bases, with 6 bases left between them. The CDR3 nucleotides are TGTGCCAGCAGTGGGAGTTACTATGGCTACACCTTC. It specifies CASSGSYYGYTF.

This clone has at least ten counts. V usage is TRBV27 and J usage is TRBJ2-7; TRBD2 agrees at 11 bases. The CDR3 is made up of 16 amino acids. Germline V gives CDR1 MNHEY, CDR2 SMNVEV (reference sequence). V dropped 3 bases and J dropped 7; count of bases not matched to a gene: 11. CDR3 amino acids: CASSFSKLAGAYEQYF. For the CDR3, the DNA is TGTGCCAGCAGTTTCTCAAAACTAGCGGGAGCTTATGAGCAGTACTTC.

For this clone: This sequence may be a read error, since a much larger clone differs from it by one base. The sample carries other DNA sequences with the same CDR3. V usage is TRBV5-1 and J usage is TRBJ1-1; no firm D call. CDR1 and CDR2 (germline): SGHRS, YFSETQ. The CDR3 is 13 residues long. The CDR3 loop is CASSFPEGTEAFF. Here the CDR3 DNA reads TGCGCCAGCAGCTTCCCCGAGGGCACTGAAGCCTTCTTT.